This is a list of T cell receptor beta chains from one sample in a study of CD8+CD57+ T cells in acquired aplastic anemia. TCRdb re-analysed the reads in MiXCR, keeping a single row per CDR3 protein. The sample lists some 200,000 distinct CDR3 sequences, 48% occurring once. The sample consisted of sorted CD4+, CD8+, or CD8+CD57+ T cells (not recorded which) from PBMCs. All receptors derive from a human donor with aplastic anemia. CDR3s include the opening cysteine and the closing phenylalanine or tryptophan.

V gene: TRBV10-2; CDR3 protein: CASSELGLVGETQYF
V gene: TRBV15; CDR3 protein: CATSSATGNNEQFF
V gene: TRBV29-1; CDR3 protein: CSVKLGLAGDFYEQYF
V gene: TRBV3-1; CDR3 protein: CASSQMGIGEKLFF
V gene: TRBV11-2; CDR3 protein: CASSGSGASSYNEQFF
V gene: TRBV19; CDR3 protein: CASSASSGSQTQYF
V gene: TRBV6-1; CDR3 protein: CASTNRGSQPQHF
V gene: TRBV5-4; CDR3 protein: CASTPGNRVSGEAFF
V gene: TRBV5-5; CDR3 protein: CASSWGAGGNGYTF
V gene: TRBV11-3; CDR3 protein: CASSPAGQGGSPLHF
V gene: TRBV29-1; CDR3 protein: CSVATGTSYEQYF
V gene: TRBV20-1; CDR3 protein: CSASQETFADEQYF
V gene: TRBV4-1; CDR3 protein: CASSQGAGTGAYEQYF
V gene: TRBV6-4; CDR3 protein: CASSPTGRNTEAFF
V gene: TRBV2; CDR3 protein: CASTEQGFGTEAFF
V gene: TRBV9; CDR3 protein: CASSAGQSLYGYTF